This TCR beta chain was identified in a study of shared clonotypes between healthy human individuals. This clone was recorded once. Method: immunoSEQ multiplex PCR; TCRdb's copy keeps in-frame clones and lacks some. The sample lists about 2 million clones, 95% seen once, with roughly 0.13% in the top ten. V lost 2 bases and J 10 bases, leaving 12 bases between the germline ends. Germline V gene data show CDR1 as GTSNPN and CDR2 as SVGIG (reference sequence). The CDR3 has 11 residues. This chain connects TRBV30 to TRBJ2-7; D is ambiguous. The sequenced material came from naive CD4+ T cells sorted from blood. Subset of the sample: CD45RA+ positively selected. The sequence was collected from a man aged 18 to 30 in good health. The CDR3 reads CAWSSGPAQYF. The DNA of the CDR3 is TGTGCCTGGAGTTCGGGCCCCGCCCAGTACTTC.